This T cell receptor (beta chain) is drawn from a study of CD8 T cells in ankylosing spondylitis. General study results and limits: Typical of ankylosing spondylitis blood, it appeared, was a TCR beta motif of eight highly homologous variants. From matched ankylosing spondylitis synovial fluid, disease-linked clones were reportedly recovered at significantly enriched levels.

In this sample, this clonotype turned up many times. Its antigen remains unidentified. Between the trimmed V and J ends, which lost 3 bases and 5 bases, there was a span of 13 bases. Germline CDR1 is SGDLS and CDR2 is YYNGEE. The CDR3 runs 14 residues. From the 5' RACE reads, TCRdb called clonotypes with MiXCR, one entry per CDR3 protein. The sample shows about 42,000 distinct CDR3 sequences, 4% of them seen only once. The chain carries TRBV9 and TRBJ2-3; perhaps TRBD1 as D (5 bases). Specimen: blood, either unsorted or a sorted T cell fraction (not recorded which). This TCR came from a female donor with ankylosing spondylitis or in good health (not recorded which). The CDR3, as DNA: TGTGCCAGCAGCGCGACAGCCACCGGAGATACGCAGTATTTT. Protein product: CASSATATGDTQYF.